Following are 22 T cell receptor beta chains from one sample sequenced in a study of T cell changes during pregnancy in multiple sclerosis. Generated by immunoSEQ multiplex PCR, the TCRdb table keeps only in-frame clones and is missing some. The sample lists around 78,000 clones, around 93% seen once, with over 2% in the top ten. Source: peripheral blood, taken in the second trimester of pregnancy. The source of these receptors is a female donor with multiple sclerosis, enrolled in a pregnancy study.

This chain uses TRBV7-6 with TRBJ1-1, with 7 positions matching TRBD1. The CDR3 has 15 amino acids. The germline gives CDR1 SGHVS, CDR2 FNYEAQ. V trimming: 5 bases; J trimming: 6 bases; junction bases outside the gene matches: 12. In DNA form, the CDR3 reads TGTGCCAGCAGCCTAAACCCCGACAGGGCCGCTGAAGCTTTCTTT. Translated, it gives CASSLNPDRAAEAFF.

The chain carries TRBV27 and TRBJ2-7; 10 nucleotides match TRBD1. CDR3 length: 14 residues. Unmatched junction bases numbered 10, after V lost 10 bases and J lost 4 bases. The V gene's germline CDR1 is MNHEY and CDR2 SMNVEV (reference sequence). In DNA, the CDR3 is TGTGCCACGGGGATGCGACAGGGGGCTTACGAGCAGTACTTC. This sequence encodes CATGMRQGAYEQYF.

The V gene is TRBV5-5, the J gene TRBJ2-7, with 11 bases fitting TRBD2. CDR1 is SGHKS and CDR2 is YYEKEE in the germline V gene (reference sequence). Trimming took 0 bases from V and 6 from J; bases not matched to a gene: 5. The CDR3 loop spans 15 amino acids. CDR3 coding DNA: TGTGCCAGCAGCTTGGAACTAGCGGGGGTTCTCGAGCAGTACTTC. Translation: CASSLELAGVLEQYF.

V is TRBV6-5 and J is TRBJ2-7; possibly TRBD1 for D (5 bases). V was cut by 5 bases and J by 4 bases, with 15 bases left in between. CDR1 is MNHEY and CDR2 is SVGAGI in the germline V gene. The length of the CDR3 is 14 residues. The CDR3 spells CASSAQGELYEQYF. The CDR3 DNA reads TGTGCCAGCAGTGCTCAGGGTGAACTTTACGAGCAGTACTTC.

This sequence joins TRBV2 and TRBJ2-2; 9 bases are a match to TRBD1. The CDR3 totals 14 residues. V trimming: 10 bases; J trimming: 3 bases; junction bases outside the gene matches: 6. Per germline, CDR1 SNHLY and CDR2 FYNNEI. The CDR3 spells CATHRGRDTGELFF. CDR3 DNA: TGTGCCACCCACAGGGGGCGGGACACCGGGGAGCTGTTTTTT.

The chain couples TRBV15 to TRBJ2-7; 9 bases fit TRBD2. The length of the CDR3 is 18 residues. V gave up 0 bases and J gave up 7 bases; unmatched junction bases: 16. Germline CDR1 LNHNV, CDR2 YYDKDF (reference sequence). This CDR3 reads CATSREGAGGRSYEEQYF. The CDR3, as DNA: TGTGCCACCAGCAGAGAGGGGGCGGGGGGGCGGTCGTATGAAGAGCAGTACTTC.

V is TRBV2 and J is TRBJ2-5, with TRBD2 matching over 11 bases. V gave up 6 bases and J gave up 3 bases; unmatched junction bases: 0. The CDR3 is 13 residues long. The germline gives CDR1 SNHLY, CDR2 FYNNEI. CDR3 DNA sequence: TGTGCCAGCAGGGGACTAGCGGAAGAGACCCAGTACTTC. It translates to CASRGLAEETQYF.

The V and J genes are TRBV29-1 and TRBJ1-1, with no clear D. Per germline, CDR1 SQVTM and CDR2 ANQGSEA. Trimming cost V 6 bases and J 0 bases, with 8 bases left between them. This CDR3 comprises 12 residues. CDR3: CSVGTVNTEAFF. The CDR3 coding sequence is TGCAGCGTAGGAACAGTGAACACTGAAGCTTTCTTT.

The chain recombines TRBV19 with TRBJ1-1, with 8 bases that match TRBD1. CDR1 and CDR2 from the germline V gene are LNHDA and SQIVND (reference sequence). The CDR3 covers 12 residues. V shed 8 bases, J shed 7 bases, and the junction held 6 bases outside the gene matches. CDR3 region: CASHRGDGEAFF. As DNA, the CDR3 is TGTGCCAGTCACAGGGGGGACGGTGAAGCTTTCTTT.

This clone is judged medium-sized (0.01 to 0.1%). This rearrangement joins TRBV19 to TRBJ1-6; no firm D call. The CDR3 totals 14 residues. Trimming removed 11 bases at V and 4 bases at J, with 15 bases between. The germline CDR1 and CDR2 sequences are LNHDA and SQIVND (reference sequence). CDR3 bases: TGTGCCTGTGGAGGGAGAATATATAATTCACCCCTCCACTTT. It is translated as CACGGRIYNSPLHF.

The chain has TRBV6-4 and TRBJ2-6; 11 bases line up with TRBD1. V dropped 2 bases and J dropped 0; count of bases not matched to a gene: 6. This CDR3 region has 19 residues. Germline-derived CDR1 and CDR2 are MRHNA and SNTAGT. CDR3: CASSDGGGTGGSGANVLTF. DNA for the CDR3: TGTGCCAGCAGTGACGGCGGCGGGACAGGGGGCTCTGGGGCCAACGTCCTGACTTTC.

This clone has just one count. V usage is TRBV13 and J usage is TRBJ2-3; TRBD2 matches at 8 bases. V was pared by 2 bases and J by 4 bases, with 5 bases of the junction left unmatched. The CDR3 has 15 amino acids. Germline-derived CDR1 and CDR2 are PRHDT and FYEKMQ (reference sequence). This CDR3 reads CASSLSGGRADTQYF. The CDR3 bases are TGTGCCAGCAGCTTATCGGGAGGGCGGGCAGATACGCAGTATTTT.

V is TRBV6-5 and J is TRBJ2-7; the match to TRBD1 covers 7 bases. CDR1 and CDR2 (germline): MNHEY, SVGAGI. This CDR3 region has 14 residues. Trimming cost V 2 bases and J 5 bases; bases outside gene matches: 6. The DNA of the CDR3 is TGTGCCAGCAGTTACCACGGACAGGTCCACGAGCAGTACTTC. Protein product: CASSYHGQVHEQYF.

The rearrangement links TRBV2 to TRBJ2-6, with TRBD1 matching over 8 bases. The CDR3 is 16 residues long. The V segment lost 6 bases and the J segment 0 bases; nucleotides outside the gene matches: 4. Looked up from germline, CDR1 is SNHLY and CDR2 is FYNNEI. The CDR3 is CASRGQGYSGANVLTF. DNA of the CDR3: TGTGCCAGCAGAGGACAGGGTTACTCTGGGGCCAACGTCCTGACTTTC.

This chain joins TRBV25-1 and TRBJ2-7; 10 nucleotides agree with TRBD1. Per germline, CDR1 MGHDK and CDR2 SYGVNS. The CDR3 extends over 16 amino acids. The ends lost 3 bases at V and 5 bases at J; junction bases unmatched: 10. The DNA of the CDR3 is TGTGCCAGCAGTGACTTAGGGACAGGGGTGGAAGACGAGCAGTACTTC. Translating gives CASSDLGTGVEDEQYF.

The rearrangement joins TRBV9 to TRBJ2-7; TRBD1 aligns across 7 bases. The V segment lost 4 bases and the J segment 0 bases; nucleotides outside the gene matches: 1. The CDR3 is 13 amino acids. From germline, CDR1 is SGDLS and CDR2 YYNGEE. The CDR3 bases are TGTGCCAGCAGCCCAGGGGGCTCCTACGAGCAGTACTTC. Its translation: CASSPGGSYEQYF.

This sequence joins TRBV19 and TRBJ2-7; TRBD1 matches at 7 bases. Unmatched junction bases numbered 3, after V lost 4 bases and J lost 0 bases. Germline loops: CDR1 LNHDA, CDR2 SQIVND (reference sequence). The CDR3 is 14 amino acids. CDR3 in amino acids: CASSTWDSSYEQYF. CDR3 nucleotides: TGTGCCAGTAGTACTTGGGACAGCTCCTACGAGCAGTACTTC.

The rearrangement joins TRBV18 to TRBJ1-6; D may be TRBD1 (5 bases). In germline, CDR1 is KGHSH, CDR2 LQKENI. Trimming pared 2 bases from V and 7 bases from J, leaving 15 bases between. The CDR3 covers 16 residues. This CDR3 is CASSPAQGGRNSPLHF. CDR3 sequence (DNA): TGTGCCAGCTCACCAGCCCAGGGAGGGCGGAATTCACCCCTCCACTTT. The full variable domain, completed using reference TRBV18 and TRBJ1-6, is NAGVMQNPRHLVRRRGQEARLRCSPMKGHSHVYWYRQLPEEGLKFMVYLQKENIIDESGMPKERFSAEFPKEGPSILRIQQVVRGDSAAYFCASSPAQGGRNSPLHFGNGTRLTVT.

The chain uses TRBV10-3 and TRBJ2-1; 9 bases line up with TRBD1. This CDR3 has 14 residues. The trim removed 7 bases at V and 5 bases at J, leaving 6 bases unmatched. Germline lookup yields CDR1 ENHRY and CDR2 SYGVKD. The CDR3 DNA reads TGTGCCATCACAGGGACAGGGCCCCACAATGAGCAGTTCTTC. This codes for CAITGTGPHNEQFF.

The rearrangement uses TRBV6-5 and TRBJ2-3, with 13 positions matching TRBD2. J lost 6 bases, V lost 5 bases, and 5 bases had no gene match. CDR3 length equals 15 residues. CDR1 is MNHEY and CDR2 is SVGAGI in the germline V gene. CDR3 in amino acids: CASSTLAGGPDTQYF. The CDR3 coding sequence is TGTGCCAGCAGTACACTAGCGGGGGGGCCGGATACGCAGTATTTT.

The chain couples TRBV5-1 to TRBJ1-1; 12 nucleotides align to TRBD1. The CDR3 totals 16 residues. Germline CDR1 is SGHRS and CDR2 is YFSETQ. The trim removed 3 bases at V and 9 bases at J, leaving 12 bases unmatched. This CDR3 is CASSSWEGQGAGKAFF. The DNA for the CDR3 is TGCGCCAGCAGCTCCTGGGAGGGACAGGGGGCCGGTAAAGCTTTCTTT.

This clone was seen just once. V and J are TRBV27 and TRBJ1-2; 8 bases are shared with TRBD1. From germline, CDR1 is MNHEY and CDR2 SMNVEV (reference sequence). V gave up 6 bases and J gave up 7 bases; unmatched junction bases: 10. The CDR3 runs to 14 residues. CDR3 in amino acids: CASRTRDRLGGYTF. CDR3 coding DNA: TGTGCCAGCAGGACCCGGGACAGGTTGGGTGGCTACACCTTC.